This TCR beta chain is from a study of blood T cell repertoires in COVID-19. Study-wide background: The United States, Italy and Spain supplied acute and convalescent COVID-19 samples. PBMCs, B-cell-depleted T cells, or T cells provided the cDNA or gDNA that made up the material.

Per the original methods: By means of reference gene primer amplification, nucleated cell counts were estimated. Measured with immunoSEQ multiplex PCR; TCRdb has only the in-frame clones, and not every one. The DNA gave D and trimming, while V, J and clone size come from that table. The data show 100,000 to 150,000 clones, about 89% seen once. This CDR3 region has 16 residues. V lost 6 bases, J lost 1 base, and 7 bases stayed unmatched. The germline gives CDR1 SNHLY, CDR2 FYNNEI. Seattle patients were enrolled during active infection and followed longitudinally. Sequences were obtained from peripheral blood. This clonotype was obtained from a woman in her 70s with COVID-19, enrolled during active disease. The chain couples TRBV2 to TRBJ1-5; 9 bases agree with TRBD1. The CDR3 spells CASRANRGQSNQPQHF. The CDR3 DNA reads TGTGCCAGCAGGGCAAACAGGGGGCAAAGCAATCAGCCCCAGCATTTT.